This T cell receptor (beta chain) was sequenced for a study of T cells in Graves' hyperthyroidism and ophthalmopathy. Germline V gene data show CDR1 as KGHSH and CDR2 as LQKENI. The CDR3 loop spans 14 amino acids. V gave up 4 bases and J gave up 2 bases; unmatched junction bases: 5. What was amplified from RNA transcripts were TCR beta CDR3 regions. The primer set for the first-round RT-PCR of the TCR CDR3 was HTBI. TCRdb recomputed calls from the multiplex PCR reads with MiXCR, one row per CDR3 protein. This sample has approximately 410,000 distinct CDR3 sequences, with around 15% found just once. This clonotype was counted many times.

This receptor was identified in a young man with Graves' ophthalmopathy. The chain joins TRBV18 to TRBJ2-7; 7 bases are a match to TRBD2. Sequencing was carried out using blood. The CDR3 bases are TGTGCCAGCTCACGGGAGGGCGGAACCTACGAGCAGTACTTC. Translated, it gives CASSREGGTYEQYF.